These 10 T cell receptor beta chains originate from one sample sequenced in a study of blood T cell repertoires in COVID-19. Sequencing used immunoSEQ multiplex PCR; TCRdb keeps in-frame clones, though not all of them. The sample holds nearly 200,000 clones, roughly 80% seen once. The specimen sequenced was peripheral blood. These receptors were obtained from a man in his 60s with COVID-19, enrolled during active disease.

In DNA, the CDR3 is TGTGCCAGCACCAATACGCTAACGAGGGAGGAGCTCTATGGCTACACCTTC. Its protein product is CASTNTLTREELYGYTF. The rearrangement joins TRBV7-9 to TRBJ1-2; D call uncertain. This CDR3 contains 17 residues. Trimming removed 7 bases at V and 4 bases at J, with 25 bases between. The germline CDR1 and CDR2 sequences are SEHNR and FQNEAQ (reference sequence).

CDR3 coding DNA: TGTGCCACCGGGACAGGGGGCCGCGACGAGCAGTACTTC. It encodes CATGTGGRDEQYF. V gene TRBV15 combines with J gene TRBJ2-7, with 12 bases matching TRBD1. J lost 5 bases, V lost 8 bases, and 4 bases had no gene match. Germline CDR1 is LNHNV and CDR2 is YYDKDF (reference sequence). The CDR3 is made up of 13 amino acids.

This clone showed up just a few times. The chain joins TRBV19 to TRBJ1-1, with a possible D match to TRBD1 (5 bases). V shed 4 bases and J shed 0 bases, with 12 bases lying between them. The CDR3 covers 15 residues. Looked up from germline, CDR1 is LNHDA and CDR2 is SQIVND (reference sequence). This CDR3 is CASSRGQGLNTEAFF. The DNA for the CDR3 is TGTGCCAGTAGTAGAGGACAAGGGCTGAACACTGAAGCTTTCTTT.

The chain joins TRBV19 to TRBJ2-7; TRBD1 agrees at 9 bases. This CDR3 comprises 15 residues. J gave up 3 bases and V 5 bases, and 8 bases lay outside the gene matches. Per the germline V gene, CDR1 is LNHDA and CDR2 is SQIVND (reference sequence). The CDR3 sequence: CASSEPGQGFYEQYF. The CDR3 nucleotides are TGTGCCAGTAGTGAGCCGGGACAGGGCTTCTACGAGCAGTACTTC.

The chain recombines TRBV3-1 (or the pseudogene TRBV3-2) with TRBJ2-1, with 12 bases lining up with TRBD2. This CDR3 has 16 residues. V trimming: 4 bases; J trimming: 8 bases; junction bases outside the gene matches: 9. Germline CDR1 LGHDT, CDR2 YNNKEL (reference sequence). In DNA form, the CDR3 reads TGTGCCAGCAGCCGGGACCCTAGCGGGAGGGCTGATGAGCAGTTCTTC. Its translation: CASSRDPSGRADEQFF.

The chain combines TRBV7-8 with TRBJ1-5; 8 bases align to TRBD1. Per germline, CDR1 SGHVS and CDR2 FQNEAQ. The J segment lost 2 bases and the V segment lost 2 bases, leaving 14 bases of the junction unmatched. CDR3 length equals 19 residues. CDR3 residues: CASSLSRGPPGRRNQPQHF. DNA for the CDR3: TGTGCCAGCAGCTTAAGCAGGGGGCCGCCGGGGAGACGCAATCAGCCCCAGCATTTT. Full variable domain (rest looked up from reference TRBV7-8 and TRBJ1-5): GAGVSQSPRYKVAKRGQDVALRCDPISGHVSLFWYQQALGQGPEFLTYFQNEAQLDKSGLPSDRFFAERPEGSVSTLKIQRTQQEDSAVYLCASSLSRGPPGRRNQPQHFGDGTRLSIL.

The CDR3 coding sequence is TGTGCCAGCAGTTCACTAGCGGGAGCCAAAAACATTCAGTACTTC. It is translated as CASSSLAGAKNIQYF. The chain is built from TRBV28 and TRBJ2-4; 9 bases agree with TRBD2. The CDR3 consists of 15 residues. J gave up 0 bases and V 4 bases, and 1 base lay outside the gene matches. Germline assignment: CDR1 MDHEN and CDR2 SYDVKM.

The rearrangement links TRBV5-8 to TRBJ1-5; possibly TRBD1 for D (5 bases). The CDR3 contains 13 residues. The germline V gene encodes CDR1 SGHTS and CDR2 YDEGEE. V lost 5 bases, J lost 3 bases, and 9 bases lay in between. CDR3 sequence (DNA): TGTGCCAGCAGTCGGGGGAACAATCAGCCCCAGCATTTT. Translated: CASSRGNNQPQHF.

There are a few counts of this clone. The chain combines TRBV30 with TRBJ1-4; unclear D gene. CDR3 length: 11 amino acids. The V end lost 3 bases, the J end lost 13 bases, and 12 bases lay between the germline ends. CDR1 GTSNPN and CDR2 SVGIG come from the germline V gene (reference sequence). CDR3 sequence: CAWRVGGLLFF. CDR3 sequence (DNA): TGTGCCTGGAGGGTAGGCGGTTTACTGTTTTTT. Drawing the rest from reference TRBV30 and TRBJ1-4, the complete variable domain is SQTIHQWPATLVQPVGSPLSLECTVEGTSNPNLYWYRQAAGRGLQLLFYSVGIGQISSEVPQNLSASRPQDRQFILSSKKLLLSDSGFYLCAWRVGGLLFFGSGTQLSVL.

The table lists this clone with a few counts. The chain joins TRBV6-5 to TRBJ2-3; 7 bases map to TRBD2. V lost 7 bases to trimming and J lost 3 bases; unmatched junction nucleotides: 10. From germline, CDR1 is MNHEY and CDR2 SVGAGI. The CDR3 sequence is 15 residues long. CDR3 region: CASITGTKKTDTQYF. CDR3 bases: TGTGCCAGCATCACCGGGACTAAGAAGACAGATACGCAGTATTTT.